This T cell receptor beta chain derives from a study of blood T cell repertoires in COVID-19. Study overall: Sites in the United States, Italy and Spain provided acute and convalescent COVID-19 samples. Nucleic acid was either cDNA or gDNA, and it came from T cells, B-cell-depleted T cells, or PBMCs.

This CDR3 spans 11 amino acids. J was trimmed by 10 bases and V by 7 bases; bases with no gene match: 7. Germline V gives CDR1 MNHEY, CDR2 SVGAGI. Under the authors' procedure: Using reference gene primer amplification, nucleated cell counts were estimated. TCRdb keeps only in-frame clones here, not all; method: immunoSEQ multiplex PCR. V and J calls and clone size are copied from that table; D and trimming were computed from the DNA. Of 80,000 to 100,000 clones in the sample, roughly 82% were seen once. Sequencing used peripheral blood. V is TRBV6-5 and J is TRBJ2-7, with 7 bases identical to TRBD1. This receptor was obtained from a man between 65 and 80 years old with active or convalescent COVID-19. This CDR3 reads CASTLTGSQYF. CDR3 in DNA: TGTGCCAGCACCCTGACAGGGAGCCAGTACTTC.